This entry features one T cell receptor (beta chain) sequence. Using immunoSEQ multiplex PCR, the repertoire was profiled, and TCRdb retains in-frame clones only, with some absent. The profile shows about 100,000 clones, approximately 89% of them singletons. The data originate from a study of T cell responses to AZD1222 COVID-19 vaccine. Germline lookup yields CDR1 MGHRA and CDR2 YSYEKL. The CDR3 is 14 amino acids. With 4 bases removed from V and 5 bases from J, the gap between germline ends came to 14 bases. The rearrangement joins TRBV4-1 to TRBJ1-1; D perhaps matches TRBD1 (6 bases). The origin of this receptor is an adult in good health. The source material was peripheral blood, sampled on day 0 of MenACWY control vaccination. The CDR3 coding sequence is TGCGCCAGCAGCCGCGCAGGGGTTGGAACTGAAGCTTTCTTT. Protein: CASSRAGVGTEAFF.